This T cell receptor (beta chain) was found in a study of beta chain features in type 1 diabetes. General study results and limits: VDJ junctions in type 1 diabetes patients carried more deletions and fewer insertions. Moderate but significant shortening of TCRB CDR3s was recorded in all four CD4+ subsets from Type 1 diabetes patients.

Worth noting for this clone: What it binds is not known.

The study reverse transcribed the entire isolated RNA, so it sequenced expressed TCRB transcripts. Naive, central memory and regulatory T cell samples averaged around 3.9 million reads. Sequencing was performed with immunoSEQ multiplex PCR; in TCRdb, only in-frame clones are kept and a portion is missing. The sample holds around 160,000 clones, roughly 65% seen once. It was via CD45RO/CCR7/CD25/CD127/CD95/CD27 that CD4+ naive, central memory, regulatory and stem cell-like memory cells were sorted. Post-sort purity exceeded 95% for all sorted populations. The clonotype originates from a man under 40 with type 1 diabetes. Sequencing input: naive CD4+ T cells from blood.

CDR3 residues: CAISMTGGQNTEAFF. The CDR3 DNA sequence: TGTGCCATCAGTATGACAGGGGGTCAGAACACTGAAGCTTTCTTT. V is TRBV10-3 and J is TRBJ1-1, with 9 positions matching TRBD1. The CDR3 has 15 residues. Per the germline V gene, CDR1 is ENHRY and CDR2 is SYGVKD. Germline trimming cut 5 bases from V and 1 base from J; bases unmatched to any gene: 5.